This T cell receptor (beta chain) was sequenced for a study of blood T cell repertoires in COVID-19. Study-wide context: COVID-19 samples, acute and convalescent, were from the United States, Italy and Spain.

In the authors' methods: Cell counts per sample came from amplifying reference gene primers. TCRdb's table, derived via immunoSEQ multiplex PCR, lists solely in-frame clones and lacks some. From that table come the V and J calls and clone size; the DNA was used to work out D and trimming. The sample yields over 150,000 clones, roughly four fifths seen once. Germline CDR1 and CDR2: SNHLY and FYNNEI. This CDR3 has 13 amino acids. V lost 4 bases, J lost 6 bases, and 10 bases lay in between. Residents of over 20 US areas, aged about 18 to 95 years, made up the participants. In assigning cohorts, the study relied on participant-reported clinical history.

Sequenced material: PBMCs or T cells enriched from blood (not recorded which). The chain recombines TRBV2 with TRBJ1-5; D is unclear. This clonotype was sampled from a man aged 40-50 years who had recovered from COVID-19. In DNA, the CDR3 is TGTGCCAGCAGTGTGGAGGGTACTCAGCCCCAGCATTTT. This translates into CASSVEGTQPQHF.